These 17 T cell receptor beta chains originate from one sample sequenced in a study of blood T cells in healthy people across ages (dated by TCRdb to the mid-2010s). Library preparation was by 5' RACE. Sequencing used an Illumina HiSeq 2500. A second roughly 7 to 11 cycle PCR used a sample-barcoded 5' primer and a J-beta primer mix. TCRdb reworked the public reads: Q25 trimming with fastp, MiXCR clone assembly, productive beta chains retained. Duplicate CDR3 protein sequences are folded into a single record with the most common DNA and genes. This sample holds some 1.4 million distinct CDR3 sequences; 35% to 45% were observed only once. The top ten constitute 7.9% of the sample. Sequences were obtained from blood. These receptors all stem from a woman younger than 35 in good health.

The chain links TRBV7-2 to TRBJ2-3; the D gene could be TRBD1 or TRBD2 (5 bases each). Between the trimmed V and J ends, which lost 3 bases and 3 bases, there was a span of 16 bases. The CDR3 contains 16 residues. Looked up from germline, CDR1 is SGHTA and CDR2 is FQGNSA. CDR3 loop: CASSLDGGLRTDTQYF. CDR3 nucleotides: TGTGCCAGCAGCTTGGATGGGGGATTAAGAACAGATACGCAGTATTTT.

J is TRBJ2-5 and V is TRBV20-1, with a weak D call TRBD2 (6 bases). The CDR3 sequence is 13 residues long. V lost 3 bases and J 6 bases, leaving 14 bases between the germline ends. Germline lookup yields CDR1 DFQATT and CDR2 SNEGSKA (reference sequence). The CDR3, as DNA: TGCAGTGCTAGGGAGACTAGGGATCAGACCCAGTACTTC. Its protein product is CSARETRDQTQYF.

This clonotype was counted ten times or more. This chain links TRBV12-3 or TRBV12-4 with TRBJ2-5; no definite D call. Trimming left V 8 bases short and J 4 bases short, with 17 bases between. This CDR3 has 14 residues. CDR3 sequence (DNA): TGTGCCAGCGGCCCGATGGGCAATTCAGAGACCCAGTACTTC. This sequence encodes CASGPMGNSETQYF.

The gene calls are TRBV20-1 and TRBJ2-3; possibly TRBD1 or TRBD2 for D (5 bases each). V shed 4 bases and J shed 7 bases, with 21 bases lying between them. The CDR3 length is 15 residues. Per the germline V gene, CDR1 is DFQATT and CDR2 is SNEGSKA (reference sequence). CDR3 nucleotide sequence: TGCAGTGCTACCTCTGGGACCATCGGCTCCCATACGCAGTATTTT. Translated: CSATSGTIGSHTQYF.

The chain combines TRBV20-1 with TRBJ1-6; TRBD1 might be the D (5 bases). The CDR3 has 14 amino acids. In germline, CDR1 is DFQATT, CDR2 SNEGSKA (reference sequence). V lost 3 bases to trimming and J lost 5 bases, with 11 bases between them. The CDR3 sequence: CSASGTANNSPLHF. The DNA for the CDR3 is TGCAGTGCTAGTGGGACGGCGAATAATTCACCCCTCCACTTT.

This clonotype was counted a few times. The rearrangement joins TRBV2 to TRBJ2-1; TRBD2 might be the D (6 bases). CDR1 SNHLY and CDR2 FYNNEI come from the germline V gene. V was pared by 6 bases and J by 9 bases, with 9 bases between. The CDR3 extends over 11 amino acids. This chain's CDR3 is CASREEGEQFF. In nucleotides, the CDR3 is TGTGCCAGCAGGGAGGAGGGTGAGCAGTTCTTC.

This clonotype was detected a few times. The gene calls are TRBV24-1 and TRBJ2-3; 9 nucleotides agree with TRBD1. CDR3 length: 16 amino acids. Germline V gene lookup returns CDR1 KGHDR and CDR2 SFDVKD. V lost 2 bases, J lost 3 bases, and 5 bases stayed unmatched. Here the CDR3 DNA reads TGTGCCACCAGTGATTCACAGGGGGCGCGAACAGATACGCAGTATTTT. Its protein product is CATSDSQGARTDTQYF.

The genes are TRBV20-1 and TRBJ2-7, with no clear D. The CDR3 has 15 amino acids. Germline values: CDR1 DFQATT, CDR2 SNEGSKA (reference sequence). The germline V and J ends were trimmed by 0 bases and 0 bases, with 12 bases remaining between them. The CDR3 sequence is CSARDSAAYSYEQYF. CDR3 sequence (DNA): TGCAGTGCTAGAGACTCGGCGGCTTACTCCTACGAGCAGTACTTC.

This clonotype was recorded a few times. The V and J genes are TRBV25-1 and TRBJ2-1; D gene uncertain. With 4 bases removed from V and 5 bases from J, the gap between germline ends came to 6 bases. Germline CDR1 reads MGHDK; CDR2 reads SYGVNS. This CDR3 comprises 12 residues. CDR3 bases: TGTGCCAGCAGTGTTGCCAACAATGAGCAGTTCTTC. Its translation is CASSVANNEQFF.

The chain employs TRBV27 and TRBJ2-7, with 9 nucleotides matching TRBD2. The germline V gene encodes CDR1 MNHEY and CDR2 SMNVEV (reference sequence). This CDR3 contains 15 residues. The ends lost 3 bases at V and 3 bases at J; junction bases unmatched: 6. As DNA, the CDR3 is TGTGCCAGCAGTTTGCTAGCGGGGAATAACTACGAGCAGTACTTC. Amino acids: CASSLLAGNNYEQYF.

This clonotype has only a few counts. This chain joins TRBV25-1 and TRBJ2-7; 9 nucleotides line up with TRBD2. This CDR3 spans 14 amino acids. The V gene end was trimmed by 3 bases and the J gene end by 3 bases; junction bases not matched to a gene: 3. Germline CDR1 MGHDK, CDR2 SYGVNS. Here the CDR3 DNA reads TGTGCCAGCAGTGAGCCTAGCGGGAACTACGAGCAGTACTTC. Residues: CASSEPSGNYEQYF.

The rearrangement uses TRBV27 and TRBJ2-5; D ambiguous. Trimming stripped 5 bases from V and 5 bases from J, with 12 bases between. This CDR3 is 13 amino acids long. Germline CDR1 is MNHEY and CDR2 is SMNVEV (reference sequence). The CDR3 sequence: CASSRREKETQYF. The CDR3 nucleotides are TGTGCCAGCAGTCGCCGAGAAAAGGAGACCCAGTACTTC.

The sample holds one count of this clonotype. The chain has TRBV7-9 and TRBJ1-1; D uncertain. Germline V gene data show CDR1 as SEHNR and CDR2 as FQNEAQ (reference sequence). This CDR3 is 16 amino acids long. The V gene lost 5 bases and the J gene lost 1 base, with 17 bases spanning the gap. CDR3 in DNA: TGTGCCAGCAGCAGCTTCCGGGCGACGACGAACACTGAAGCTTTCTTT. Residues: CASSSFRATTNTEAFF.

This clonotype came up once. This chain links TRBV20-1 with TRBJ2-1; D tentatively reads TRBD1 or TRBD2 (5 bases each). The CDR3 sequence is 15 residues long. CDR1 is DFQATT, CDR2 SNEGSKA, per germline (reference sequence). Trimming took 5 bases from V and 0 from J, leaving 14 bases between them. CDR3 region: CSAPRDPSSYNEQFF. In DNA form, the CDR3 reads TGCAGTGCTCCCCGGGACCCGAGCTCCTACAATGAGCAGTTCTTC.

The chain couples TRBV21-1 to TRBJ1-1; TRBD1 is taken as the D call from the table, unchecked against the DNA. TRBV21-1 is a recognized pseudogene. The CDR3 spans 15 residues. The CDR3 DNA reads as TGTGCCAGCACGTCGGGGACCGTCACTACCACTGAAGCTTTCTTT. It specifies CASTSGTVTTTEAFF.

This sequence joins TRBV28 and TRBJ2-5, with D perhaps matching TRBD1 (5 bases). The V end was cut by 7 bases, the J end by 11 bases, with 23 bases between. Germline values: CDR1 MDHEN, CDR2 SYDVKM. This CDR3 is 14 amino acids long. CDR3 DNA: TGTGCCAGCACCCTAGGGGCGGTCGACGATGAGCAGTACTTC. Amino acids: CASTLGAVDDEQYF.

This chain links TRBV5-6 with TRBJ2-7; D is possibly TRBD1 (6 bases). This CDR3 has 16 residues. Trimming pared 1 base from V and 3 bases from J, leaving 17 bases between. Germline CDR1 SGHDT, CDR2 YYEEEE. The CDR3 DNA is TGTGCCAGCAGCTTGCCCACAGGGAGTTTTCGCTACGAGCAGTACTTC. As protein: CASSLPTGSFRYEQYF.